Listed below are T cell receptor beta chains from one sample, sequenced in a study of tumor-infiltrating lymphocytes in oesophageal squamous cell carcinoma. MiXCR, applied by TCRdb to the PCR reads, yields one record per CDR3 protein. The sample lists 16,000 or so distinct CDR3 sequences; nearly 45% were seen once. The sequencing sample was made of esophageal tumor tissue. Receptor source: a male donor with esophageal squamous cell carcinoma. Both conserved end residues are part of each CDR3. D genes are given only for firm matches. Clone size is shown for a subset of rows, as once, few, many or a class of expanded clone.

D gene	clone size	V gene	J gene	CDR3 protein	CDR3 DNA
.	.	TRBV7-6	TRBJ2-5	CASSLLGDSNEQYF	TGTGCCAGCAGCTTACTCGGAGATTCGAATGAGCAGTACTTC
.	.	TRBV12-3/TRBV12-4	TRBJ2-7	CASSRGHSSYEQYF	TGTGCCAGCAGTAGGGGACATAGCTCCTACGAGCAGTACTTC
TRBD2	many	TRBV5-1	TRBJ2-7	CASSGTGTSEGEQYF	TGCGCCAGCAGCGGTACCGGGACTAGCGAGGGCGAGCAGTACTTC
.	few	TRBV5-3	TRBJ1-2	CASSFDSNIGYGYTF	TGTGCCAGCAGCTTCGATAGTAATATTGGTTATGGCTACACCTTC
.	once	TRBV11-1	TRBJ1-2	CASSPDGHGYTF	TGTGCCAGCAGCCCCGACGGCCATGGCTACACCTTC
TRBD1	large	TRBV11-2	TRBJ1-1	CASRVRDRSSSEAFF	TGTGCCAGCAGGGTACGGGACAGGAGCTCATCGGAAGCTTTCTTT
.	.	TRBV7-3	TRBJ1-4	CASSLTQSTELFF	TGTGCCAGCAGCTTAACACAGAGTACGGAACTGTTTTTT
TRBD2	.	TRBV7-6	TRBJ2-5	CASSSSGRVETQYF	TGTGCTAGCAGCTCCAGCGGGAGGGTAGAGACCCAGTACTTC
TRBD2	.	TRBV11-2	TRBJ2-7	CASSLVAGVSYDEQYF	TGTGCCAGCAGCTTAGTTGCGGGAGTTTCCTACGATGAGCAGTACTTC
.	few	TRBV6-1	TRBJ2-1	CASSSVTEYNEQFF	TGTGCCAGCAGTTCCGTGACGGAATACAATGAGCAGTTCTTC
TRBD2	.	TRBV20-1	TRBJ2-2	CSARDGGGLRGELFF	TGCAGTGCTAGAGACGGGGGAGGGCTTAGGGGGGAGCTGTTTTTT
.	once	TRBV7-2	TRBJ2-5	CASSLDLEQYF	TGTGCCAGCAGCTTGGACTTAGAGCAGTACTTC
TRBD1	many	TRBV12-3/TRBV12-4	TRBJ1-4	CASSDRGSTNEKLFF	TGTGCCAGCAGTGACAGGGGATCGACTAATGAAAAACTGTTTTTT
.	.	TRBV7-3	TRBJ2-1	CASSWGGPNNEQFF	TGTGCCAGCAGCTGGGGCGGACCAAACAATGAGCAGTTCTTC
.	many	TRBV19	TRBJ2-7	CASSILGGTYEQYF	TGTGCCAGTAGTATCTTGGGGGGAACCTACGAGCAGTACTTC
.	.	TRBV10-3	TRBJ2-3	CAISAQDTQYF	TGTGCCATCAGTGCGCAGGATACGCAGTATTTT
TRBD2	.	TRBV6-5	TRBJ2-7	CASSYSGTSSYEQYF	TGTGCCAGCAGTTACTCGGGGACTAGCTCCTACGAGCAGTACTTC
.	.	TRBV18	TRBJ2-5	CASSPMWGAGETQYF	TGTGCCAGCTCACCGATGTGGGGGGCCGGGGAGACCCAGTACTTC
TRBD1	.	TRBV7-2	TRBJ1-2	CASSLEGTGVGYGYTF	TGTGCCAGCAGCTTAGAGGGGACAGGGGTCGGCTATGGCTACACCTTC
.	.	TRBV7-6	TRBJ1-4	CASSLMLGEKLFF	TGTGCCAGCAGCTTAATGCTGGGGGAAAAACTGTTTTTT
TRBD2	.	TRBV11-2	TRBJ2-6	CASSPGGLVQADSGANVLTF	TGTGCCAGCAGCCCGGGGGGGTTAGTACAGGCCGACTCTGGGGCCAACGTCCTGACTTTC
.	.	TRBV7-3	TRBJ2-3	CASSLIASPDTQYF	TGTGCCAGCAGCTTAATCGCTAGCCCAGATACGCAGTATTTT
TRBD1	many	TRBV6-1	TRBJ1-6	CASSVTGADSPLHF	TGTGCCAGCAGTGTGACAGGGGCTGATTCACCCCTCCACTTT
TRBD1	.	TRBV7-6	TRBJ2-5	CASSLIWARDRGLETQYF	TGTGCCAGCAGCTTAATTTGGGCCCGGGACAGGGGTTTAGAGACCCAGTACTTC
.	medium-sized	TRBV28	TRBJ2-6	CASSPGSAGANVLTF	TGTGCCAGCAGCCCAGGTTCTGCTGGGGCCAACGTCCTGACTTTC
TRBD1	few	TRBV6-1	TRBJ2-3	CASRVQGATDTQYF	TGTGCCAGCAGAGTACAGGGGGCTACAGATACGCAGTATTTT
.	many	TRBV5-6	TRBJ1-4	CASTRSGTLNEKLFF	TGTGCCAGCACTCGATCCGGGACACTTAATGAAAAACTGTTTTTT
TRBD2	many	TRBV7-2	TRBJ2-3	CASSTRLAGGSDTQYF	TGTGCCAGCAGCACCCGACTAGCGGGAGGGTCAGATACGCAGTATTTT
.	many	TRBV7-9	TRBJ2-1	CASRPAAGPARNEQFF	TGTGCCAGCAGACCTGCCGCCGGGCCCGCACGCAATGAGCAGTTCTTC
TRBD1	few	TRBV7-8	TRBJ2-7	CASSTIGQAEQYF	TGTGCCAGCAGCACCATAGGACAGGCCGAGCAGTACTTC
TRBD1	.	TRBV6-1	TRBJ2-4	CATRRDRETSYNSPLHF	TGTGCCACCCGGCGGGACAGGGAGACCTCCTATAATTCACCCCTCCACTTC
.	few	TRBV7-6	TRBJ2-5	CASSPGPQETQYF	TGTGCCAGCAGCCCCGGGCCCCAAGAGACCCAGTACTTC
TRBD2	medium-sized	TRBV7-9	TRBJ2-1	CASSGWEGPNSPLHF	TGTGCCAGCAGCGGTTGGGAGGGACCAAATTCACCCCTCCACTTC
.	.	TRBV7-6	TRBJ1-1	CASSVGLAGETQYF	TGTGCTAGCAGCGTAGGACTAGCGGGAGAGACCCAGTACTTT
TRBD2	.	TRBV7-8	TRBJ2-7	CASSSGTSFGFYEQYF	TGTGCCAGCAGCTCCGGGACTAGTTTCGGGTTCTACGAGCAGTACTTC
.	once	TRBV7-6	TRBJ2-3	CASSKGGWDLPSTDTQYF	TGTGCCAGCAGCAAAGGGGGTTGGGACTTGCCTAGCACAGATACGCAGTATTTT
TRBD2	.	TRBV7-6	TRBJ2-3	CASSDGLAGGSTDTQYF	TGTGCCAGCAGCGATGGACTAGCGGGAGGGAGCACAGATACGCAGTATTTT
.	few	TRBV2	TRBJ1-4	CASKQSWTEKLFF	TGTGCCAGCAAGCAAAGTTGGACTGAAAAACTGTTTTTT
.	many	TRBV5-5	TRBJ1-2	CASSLEADNYGYTF	TGTGCCAGCAGCTTGGAGGCAGATAACTATGGCTACACCTTC
.	many	TRBV5-1	TRBJ1-1	CASSSGGAYMNTEAFF	TGCGCCAGCAGCTCGGGGGGTGCCTACATGAACACTGAAGCTTTCTTT